This TCR beta chain was captured in a study of graft-versus-host responses after intestinal transplantation (dated by TCRdb to the early 2020s). About the full investigation: Multivisceral, liver-intestinal, or isolated intestinal transplants were received by the recipients. All recipients received anti-thymocyte globulin induction followed by maintenance tacrolimus and steroids for around 3 years. To identify alloreactive clones, pre-transplant mixed lymphocyte reaction products were sequenced and then compared with unstimulated pre-transplant donor and recipient T cells. After intestinal transplantation, graft-versus-host and host-versus-graft alloreactive T cell clones were followed in the graft, circulation and bone marrow using bulk TCR-beta CDR3 sequencing. A peak of at least 4% donor T cells among recipient peripheral blood mononuclear cells was the definition used for donor T cell macrochimerism. Of the approximately 25 intestinal transplant recipients enrolled in the cohort, one of whom was a retransplant, 3 patients without pretransplant specimens were excluded. Rather than going through the commercial service, samples from three later patients were sequenced in-house on an Illumina MiSeq and processed with MiXCR. Paper-wide results and their limitations: GvH clones turned up in recipient bone marrow, with some appearing earlier in ileal mucosa or blood, a pattern consistent with an intestinal mucosal origin. The conclusions were limited by the relatively low number and heterogeneity of the intestinal transplant patients. In the allografts of patients with donor T cell macrochimerism, GvH to HvG T cell clonal ratios were high. Early after transplant, peak levels of circulating GvH clones were associated with declines in HvG clones.

Trimming at the junction amounts to 4 bases on V and 2 bases on J, and the germline ends lie 12 bases apart. The germline V gene specifies SGHDT as CDR1 and YYEEEE as CDR2. From the cysteine up to the phenylalanine, the CDR3 has a length of 14 residues. The read is trimmed to its CDR3 DNA, 42 bases read in frame from base 1. The library was obtained by the immunoSEQ multiplex PCR assay. In most patients, genomic DNA was isolated using the Qiagen DNeasy Blood and Tissue Kit and sent frozen to Adaptive Biotechnologies for TCR sequencing. Adaptive Biotechnologies carried out high-throughput TCR-beta CDR3 sequencing of genomic DNA for most patients. For the original study's pipeline: TCR sequencing data were retrieved from Adaptive's ImmunoSEQ software for roughly 20 patients, whereas a few other patients were processed with MiXCR and VDJtools. To correct CD4 versus CD8 sorting errors, any sequence found in both subsets at a frequency ratio below 5:1 was removed. Because the origin of CDR3 nucleotide sequences shared between donor and recipient could not be assigned, those sequences were removed. At least 2-fold expansion over unstimulated cells and a minimum CFSE-low frequency of 0.002% (template counts) or 0.001% (read counts) were required for clones to be classified as alloreactive. Clones were considered mappable if detected in sequenced pre-transplant spleen, lymph node, or MLR CFSE-low populations of the donor or recipient. The cumulative frequency of alloreactive clones was calculated as a percentage of all sequences, weighted by copy number. TCRdb holds this immuneACCESS table with in-frame rearrangements only. Some clones are missing; in checked studies, unresolved V genes explain under half, and the rest has no known cause. The DNA was the basis for D and trimming; V, J and clone size are from that table. The sample includes around 25,000 clones, with roughly 43% observed a single time. Of the sample, approximately 0.7% is held by the ten largest clones.

This specimen's time point label, interpreted: cells obtained before transplantation from donor or recipient. In the mixed lymphocyte reactions, roughly 200,000 CFSE-labeled pre-transplant responders were plated with roughly 200,000 irradiated violet-dye-labeled stimulators and cultured for approximately six days. After the mixed lymphocyte reaction, proliferating CD3+CD4+CFSE-low and CD3+CD8+CFSE-low responder cells were FACS-sorted on a BD Influx sorter. A word on this clone: Per-nucleotide qualities are absent, and no much larger clonotype sits a single base away.

The chain was built from TRBV5-6 and TRBJ2-5; the D gene is possibly TRBD1, with 6 bases matching. Specimen: alloreactive CD4+ T cells from a mixed lymphocyte reaction culture, collected before intestinal transplant. Interpreted using the paper, the cell subset or site label stands for: CFSE-low proliferating T cells sorted from roughly 6-day pre-transplant mixed lymphocyte reaction (GvH or HvG direction). This clonotype was obtained from a human patient who received an intestinal transplant. The CDR3 loop reads CASSPPQGQETQYF. The DNA sequence reads TGTGCCAGCAGCCCTCCCCAGGGGCAAGAGACCCAGTACTTC.